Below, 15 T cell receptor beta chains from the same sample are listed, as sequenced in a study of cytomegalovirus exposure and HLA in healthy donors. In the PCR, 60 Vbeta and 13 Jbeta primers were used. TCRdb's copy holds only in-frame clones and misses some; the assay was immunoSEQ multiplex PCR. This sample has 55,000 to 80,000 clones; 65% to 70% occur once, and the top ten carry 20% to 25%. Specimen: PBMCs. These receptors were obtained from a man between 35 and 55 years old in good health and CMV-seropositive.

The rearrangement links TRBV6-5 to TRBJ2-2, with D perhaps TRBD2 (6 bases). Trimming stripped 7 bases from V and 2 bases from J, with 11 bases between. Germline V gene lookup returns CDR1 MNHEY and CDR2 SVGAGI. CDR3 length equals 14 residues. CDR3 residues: CASKGTPNTGELFF. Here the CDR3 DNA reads TGTGCCAGCAAAGGGACTCCTAACACCGGGGAGCTGTTTTTT.

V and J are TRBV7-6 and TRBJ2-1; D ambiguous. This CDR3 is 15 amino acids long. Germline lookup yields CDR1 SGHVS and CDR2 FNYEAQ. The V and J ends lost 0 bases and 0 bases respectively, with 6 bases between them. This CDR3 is CASSLAGFSYNEQFF. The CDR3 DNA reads TGTGCCAGCAGCTTAGCCGGGTTCTCCTACAATGAGCAGTTCTTC. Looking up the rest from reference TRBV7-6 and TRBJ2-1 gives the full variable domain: GAGVSQSPRYKVTKRGQDVALRCDPISGHVSLYWYRQALGQGPEFLTYFNYEAQQDKSGLPNDRFSAERPEGSISTLTIQRTEQRDSAMYRCASSLAGFSYNEQFFGPGTRLTVL.

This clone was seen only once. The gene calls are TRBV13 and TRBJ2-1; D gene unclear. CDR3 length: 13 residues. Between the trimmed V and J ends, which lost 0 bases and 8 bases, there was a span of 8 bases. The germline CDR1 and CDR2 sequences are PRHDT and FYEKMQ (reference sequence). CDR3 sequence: CASSLGGLDEQFF. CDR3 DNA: TGTGCCAGCAGCTTAGGCGGTTTGGATGAGCAGTTCTTC.

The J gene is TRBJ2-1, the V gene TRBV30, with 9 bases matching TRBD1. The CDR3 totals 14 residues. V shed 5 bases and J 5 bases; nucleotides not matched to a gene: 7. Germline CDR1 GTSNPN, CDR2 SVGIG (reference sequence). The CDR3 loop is CAWARTGDHNEQFF. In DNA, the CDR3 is TGTGCCTGGGCTCGGACAGGGGATCACAATGAGCAGTTCTTC.

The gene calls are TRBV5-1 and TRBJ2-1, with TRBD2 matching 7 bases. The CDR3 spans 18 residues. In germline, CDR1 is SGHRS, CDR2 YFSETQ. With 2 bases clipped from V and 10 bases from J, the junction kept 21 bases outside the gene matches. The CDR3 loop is CASSLPGFGLVYNEEQFF. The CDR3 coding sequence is TGCGCCAGCAGCTTACCGGGTTTTGGACTAGTCTACAATGAGGAGCAGTTCTTC.

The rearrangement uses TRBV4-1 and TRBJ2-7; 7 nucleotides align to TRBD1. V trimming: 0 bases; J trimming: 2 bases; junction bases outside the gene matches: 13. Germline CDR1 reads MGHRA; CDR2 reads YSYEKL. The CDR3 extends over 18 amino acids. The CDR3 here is CASSQEPGRTQGTYEQYF. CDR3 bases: TGCGCCAGCAGCCAAGAACCGGGGCGCACACAGGGGACCTACGAGCAGTACTTC.

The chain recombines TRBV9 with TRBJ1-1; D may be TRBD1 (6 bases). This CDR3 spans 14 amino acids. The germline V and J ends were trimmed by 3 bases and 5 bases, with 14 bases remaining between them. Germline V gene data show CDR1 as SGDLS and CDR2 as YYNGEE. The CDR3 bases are TGTGCCAGCAGCGGTAGGGACACGCGAACTGAAGCTTTCTTT. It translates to CASSGRDTRTEAFF.

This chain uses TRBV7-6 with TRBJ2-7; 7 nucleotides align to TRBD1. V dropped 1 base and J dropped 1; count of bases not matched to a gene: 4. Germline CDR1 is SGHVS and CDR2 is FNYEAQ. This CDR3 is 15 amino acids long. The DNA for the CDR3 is TGTGCCAGCAGCTTAGGACAGGGCCTTTCCTACGAGCAGTACTTC. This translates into CASSLGQGLSYEQYF.

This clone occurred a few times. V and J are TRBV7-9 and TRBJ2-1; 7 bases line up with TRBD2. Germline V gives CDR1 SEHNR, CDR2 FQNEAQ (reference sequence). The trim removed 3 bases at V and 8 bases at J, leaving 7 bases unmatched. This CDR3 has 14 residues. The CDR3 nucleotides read TGTGCCAGCAGCTTCGGGGGAGGGAACGATGAGCAGTTCTTC. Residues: CASSFGGGNDEQFF.

In nucleotides, the CDR3 is TGTGCCAGCAGCTTGTTGGTAGGGGAAGGAAATGGCTACACCTTC. Protein sequence: CASSLLVGEGNGYTF. The chain uses TRBV5-4 and TRBJ1-2, with D perhaps matching TRBD1 (5 bases). Germline CDR1 is SGHNT and CDR2 is YYREEE (reference sequence). V was clipped by 1 base and J by 6 bases, with 16 bases between them. The CDR3 is 15 amino acids.

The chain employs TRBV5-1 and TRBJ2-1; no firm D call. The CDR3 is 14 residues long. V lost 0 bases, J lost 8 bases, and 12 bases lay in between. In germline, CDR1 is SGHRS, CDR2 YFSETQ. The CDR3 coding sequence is TGCGCCAGCAGCTTGGGCGCTAAGATGGATGAGCAGTTCTTC. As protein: CASSLGAKMDEQFF.

As DNA, the CDR3 is TGTGCCAGCAGTGATAGCGGGGGGCCCTCGGACGGGACCGGGGAGCTGTTTTTT. Translated: CASSDSGGPSDGTGELFF. The chain has TRBV9 and TRBJ2-2, with 10 bases identical to TRBD2. CDR1 and CDR2 (germline): SGDLS, YYNGEE. The V and J ends lost 5 bases and 5 bases, in that order; junction bases with no gene match: 15. This CDR3 region has 18 residues.

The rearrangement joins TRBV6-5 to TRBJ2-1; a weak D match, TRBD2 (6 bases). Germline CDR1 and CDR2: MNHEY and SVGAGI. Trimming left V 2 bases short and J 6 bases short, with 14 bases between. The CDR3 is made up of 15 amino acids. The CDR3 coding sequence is TGTGCCAGCAGTTACGTTGGCGGGATCCCCAATGAGCAGTTCTTC. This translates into CASSYVGGIPNEQFF.

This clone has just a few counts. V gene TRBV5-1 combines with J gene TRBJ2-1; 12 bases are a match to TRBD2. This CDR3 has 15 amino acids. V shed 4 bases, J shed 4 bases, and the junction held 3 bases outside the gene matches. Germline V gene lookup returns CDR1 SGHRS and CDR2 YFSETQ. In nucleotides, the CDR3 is TGCGCCAGCAGCCGCGGACTAGCGGGGTACAATGAGCAGTTCTTC. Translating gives CASSRGLAGYNEQFF.

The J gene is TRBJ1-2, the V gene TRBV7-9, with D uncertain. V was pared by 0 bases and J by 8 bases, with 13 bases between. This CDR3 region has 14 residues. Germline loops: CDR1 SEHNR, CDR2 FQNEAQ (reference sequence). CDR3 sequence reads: CASSLAGDMIGYTF. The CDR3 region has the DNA TGTGCCAGCAGCTTAGCGGGAGACATGATCGGCTACACCTTC.